One sample yielded the 27 T cell receptor beta chains listed below, sequenced in a study of CD8 T cells in Susac syndrome. The authors reverse transcribed 0.5 to 1 ug RNA with random hexamers. TCRdb re-derived calls from the immunoSEQ multiplex PCR reads in MiXCR, one entry per CDR3 protein. Of around 200,000 distinct CDR3 sequences in the sample, 95% were seen once. The specimen was CD4+ T cells from PBMCs. These receptor sequences come from a human donor with multiple sclerosis.

The J gene is TRBJ2-1, the V gene TRBV6-2 or TRBV6-3; tentative D call: TRBD2 (6 bases). Trimming took off 7 bases at V and 3 bases at J, with 10 bases between the two ends. This CDR3 has 13 amino acids. The V gene's germline CDR1 is MNHEY and CDR2 SVGEGT. The CDR3 DNA reads as TGTGCCAGCAATTGGAGGGGCTACAATGAGCAGTTCTTC. Translation gives CASNWRGYNEQFF.

This clonotype showed up just once. The gene calls are TRBV5-1 and TRBJ2-1, with 9 bases that match TRBD2. CDR1 is SGHRS, CDR2 YFSETQ, per germline. V lost 0 bases to trimming and J lost 7 bases; unmatched junction nucleotides: 5. This CDR3 comprises 15 residues. The CDR3 is CASSLAGSGGNEQFF. In nucleotides, the CDR3 is TGCGCCAGCAGCTTGGCCGGTAGCGGGGGTAATGAGCAGTTCTTC.

This chain links TRBV14 with TRBJ1-6; a possible D gene is TRBD1 (6 bases). V was cut by 4 bases and J by 9 bases, with 16 bases left in between. The CDR3 is made up of 15 amino acids. Germline V gene data show CDR1 as SGHDN and CDR2 as FVKESK. This CDR3 is CASSPAGGVISPLHF. CDR3 nucleotides: TGTGCCAGCAGCCCAGCGGGGGGCGTTATTTCACCCCTCCACTTT. Complete variable domain (other parts from reference TRBV14 and TRBJ1-6): EAGVTQFPSHSVIEKGQTVTLRCDPISGHDNLYWYRRVMGKEIKFLLHFVKESKQDESGMPNNRFLAERTGGTYSTLKVQPAELEDSGVYFCASSPAGGVISPLHFGNGTRLTVT.

Here the CDR3 DNA reads TGTGCCAGCAGCGCAAATACAGGGATTACGCAGTATTTT. This encodes CASSANTGITQYF. The chain carries TRBV9 and TRBJ2-3; TRBD1 might be the D (6 bases). CDR3 length equals 13 residues. V was shortened by 3 bases and J by 8 bases, with 13 bases between the two germline ends. Germline CDR1 and CDR2: SGDLS and YYNGEE.

This rearrangement joins TRBV28 to TRBJ1-1; tentative D call: TRBD1 (5 bases). The CDR3 consists of 15 residues. V lost 2 bases and J 0 bases, leaving 10 bases between the germline ends. CDR1 is MDHEN and CDR2 is SYDVKM in the germline V gene. The CDR3 nucleotides read TGTGCCAGCAGTTTAGATGGGGGGGTGAACACTGAAGCTTTCTTT. Translation: CASSLDGGVNTEAFF.

The chain recombines TRBV3-1 with TRBJ2-3, with D unresolved. The V gene's germline CDR1 is LGHDT and CDR2 YNNKEL (reference sequence). The CDR3 extends over 14 amino acids. The V gene lost 3 bases and the J gene lost 0 bases, with 7 bases spanning the gap. CDR3 bases: TGTGCCAGCAGCCAGGGTGGGAGCACAGATACGCAGTATTTT. This translates into CASSQGGSTDTQYF.

The chain recombines TRBV30 with TRBJ1-2, with TRBD1 matching 7 bases. The germline CDR1 and CDR2 sequences are GTSNPN and SVGIG (reference sequence). The CDR3 runs to 14 residues. V was pared by 1 base and J by 5 bases, with 7 bases of the junction left unmatched. The CDR3 DNA is TGTGCCTGGAGTGCACCGGGACAGATTTATGGCTACACCTTC. Translated: CAWSAPGQIYGYTF.

The chain has TRBV4-1 and TRBJ2-1; 13 bases align to TRBD2. Germline CDR1 and CDR2: MGHRA and YSYEKL. CDR3 size: 16 residues. V lost 5 bases, J lost 2 bases, and 3 bases stayed unmatched. DNA for the CDR3: TGCGCCAGCAGCTATGGACTAGCGGGAGCCTACAATGAGCAGTTCTTC. This translates into CASSYGLAGAYNEQFF.

The rearrangement links TRBV20-1 to TRBJ2-5; D is perhaps TRBD1 (6 bases). This CDR3 comprises 14 residues. V gave up 5 bases and J gave up 2 bases, with 15 bases separating them. The germline V gene has CDR1 DFQATT and CDR2 SNEGSKA (reference sequence). The CDR3 region has the DNA TGCAGTGCTCCCATACCAGGGACACAAGAGACCCAGTACTTC. Its translation is CSAPIPGTQETQYF.

The rearrangement joins TRBV12-3 or TRBV12-4 to TRBJ1-2; 11 nucleotides line up with TRBD1. V was pared by 7 bases and J by 5 bases, with 3 bases of the junction left unmatched. The CDR3 contains 13 residues. CDR3: CASTWDRGYGYTF. The CDR3 nucleotides read TGTGCCAGCACCTGGGACAGGGGGTATGGCTACACCTTC.

V usage is TRBV29-1 and J usage is TRBJ1-1, with D uncertain. With 7 bases removed from V and 4 bases from J, the gap between germline ends came to 19 bases. The germline CDR1 and CDR2 sequences are SQVTM and ANQGSEA. This CDR3 has 14 amino acids. The CDR3 protein is CSAKDQLDGTEAFF. The CDR3 coding sequence is TGCAGCGCCAAAGACCAACTGGATGGCACTGAAGCTTTCTTT.

The chain uses TRBV6-5 and TRBJ1-5; no reliable D call. The CDR3 covers 13 residues. V was shortened by 0 bases and J by 6 bases, with 6 bases between the two germline ends. Germline V gives CDR1 MNHEY, CDR2 SVGAGI. CDR3 loop: CASSYSVGQPQHF. CDR3 DNA sequence: TGTGCCAGCAGTTACTCGGTGGGTCAGCCCCAGCATTTT.

This chain joins TRBV5-1 and TRBJ2-2; D is ambiguous. This CDR3 has 16 amino acids. Deletions cut 0 bases from V and 0 bases from J, with 9 bases between. The germline gives CDR1 SGHRS, CDR2 YFSETQ. For the CDR3, the DNA is TGCGCCAGCAGCTTGGAACGGCGAACGAACACCGGGGAGCTGTTTTTT. This gives the protein CASSLERRTNTGELFF.

The chain employs TRBV29-1 and TRBJ2-2; unclear D gene. V was clipped by 7 bases and J by 4 bases, with 10 bases between them. The CDR3 sequence is 12 residues long. Germline CDR1 SQVTM, CDR2 ANQGSEA. CDR3 coding DNA: TGCAGCGCTGGACGGTTCACCGGGGAGCTGTTTTTT. This sequence encodes CSAGRFTGELFF.

The chain is built from TRBV3-1 and TRBJ2-6; D unresolved. V was cut by 3 bases and J by 0 bases, with 6 bases left in between. From germline, CDR1 is LGHDT and CDR2 YNNKEL (reference sequence). The CDR3 contains 15 residues. CDR3 sequence reads: CASSQSDSGANVLTF. The CDR3 region has the DNA TGTGCCAGCAGCCAGTCAGACTCTGGGGCCAACGTCCTGACTTTC.

The CDR3 nucleotides read TGCAGTGCTGGAACAGGGAGCTATGGCTACACCTTC. It yields the protein CSAGTGSYGYTF. The V gene is TRBV20-1, the J gene TRBJ1-2, with D perhaps matching TRBD1 (6 bases). Trimming took off 5 bases at V and 4 bases at J, with 11 bases between the two ends. Germline V gene data show CDR1 as DFQATT and CDR2 as SNEGSKA (reference sequence). The CDR3 has 12 amino acids.

This chain connects TRBV29-1 to TRBJ1-2, with unresolved D. Germline CDR1 is SQVTM and CDR2 is ANQGSEA. The length of the CDR3 is 13 residues. The ends were cut back, 0 bases at V and 4 bases at J, with 9 bases in the middle. The CDR3 DNA follows: TGCAGCGTTGAAGATACAGTTTCCTATGGCTACACCTTC. Protein sequence: CSVEDTVSYGYTF.

The chain combines TRBV15 with TRBJ2-6, with D perhaps being TRBD1 or TRBD2 (5 bases each). Trimming removed 7 bases at V and 0 bases at J, with 16 bases between. Looked up from germline, CDR1 is LNHNV and CDR2 is YYDKDF (reference sequence). The CDR3 runs 17 residues. CDR3 DNA: TGTGCCACCACCTGGGACGGCAAATTCTCTGGGGCCAACGTCCTGACTTTC. Translated, it gives CATTWDGKFSGANVLTF.

V usage is TRBV9 and J usage is TRBJ2-5; possible D gene TRBD2, 6 bases. V shed 3 bases and J shed 5 bases, with 14 bases lying between them. CDR1 SGDLS and CDR2 YYNGEE come from the germline V gene. The CDR3 has 14 amino acids. CDR3: CASSASRGMETQYF. In DNA form, the CDR3 reads TGTGCCAGCAGCGCCTCGCGCGGGATGGAGACCCAGTACTTC.

The V and J genes are TRBV29-1 and TRBJ2-3, with TRBD2 matching 13 bases. Losses at the gene ends were 3 bases for V and 1 base for J; bases not matched to a gene: 10. Germline V gives CDR1 SQVTM, CDR2 ANQGSEA. This CDR3 spans 18 amino acids. The CDR3 DNA reads TGCAGCGTTGATTCGAGACTAGCGGGGGGTATGGGCACAGATACGCAGTATTTT. This encodes CSVDSRLAGGMGTDTQYF.

This clonotype was detected a few times. The rearrangement joins TRBV6-1 to TRBJ2-7; D not certain. This CDR3 is built from 10 residues. V was cut by 3 bases and J by 3 bases, with 0 bases left in between. Germline-derived CDR1 and CDR2 are MNHNS and SASEGT. CDR3 amino acids: CASSDYEQYV. CDR3 DNA sequence: TGTGCCAGCAGTGACTACGAGCAGTACGTC.

This clonotype has only one observation. J is TRBJ2-7 and V is TRBV12-3 or TRBV12-4; no definite D call. The CDR3 has 16 amino acids. The V end lost 1 base, the J end lost 3 bases, and 16 bases lay between the germline ends. CDR3 region: CASSLGTMLAVYEQYF. The DNA for the CDR3 is TGTGCCAGCAGTTTAGGGACCATGCTGGCGGTCTACGAGCAGTACTTC.

This clonotype has a single count. The rearrangement uses TRBV3-1 and TRBJ2-4; D is unresolved. The CDR3 extends over 12 amino acids. From germline, CDR1 is LGHDT and CDR2 YNNKEL (reference sequence). V was shortened by 1 base and J by 6 bases, with 4 bases between the two germline ends. The CDR3: CASSQGRNIQYF. CDR3 nucleotides: TGTGCCAGCAGCCAAGGAAGAAACATTCAGTACTTC.

The chain carries TRBV2 and TRBJ1-5; D is possibly TRBD1 (5 bases). Trimming cost V 8 bases and J 5 bases, with 13 bases left between them. This CDR3 spans 13 amino acids. Germline V gene data show CDR1 as SNHLY and CDR2 as FYNNEI. DNA of the CDR3: TGTGCCAGCGGGCCGGGGGGAGATCAGCCCCAGCATTTT. This translates into CASGPGGDQPQHF.

The CDR3 nucleotides read TGTGCCAGCAGCGGTTGGGATGGCTACACCTTC. It yields the protein CASSGWDGYTF. The chain employs TRBV9 and TRBJ1-2; no clear D. The CDR3 is made up of 11 amino acids. The germline gives CDR1 SGDLS, CDR2 YYNGEE. Trimming shortened V by 3 bases and J by 6 bases, and 6 bases separated the two germline ends. Supplemented by reference TRBV9 and TRBJ1-2, the full variable domain reads DSGVTQTPKHLITATGQRVTLRCSPRSGDLSVYWYQQSLDQGLQFLIQYYNGEERAKGNILERFSAQQFPDLHSELNLSSLELGDSALYFCASSGWDGYTFGSGTRLTVV.

The chain couples TRBV29-1 to TRBJ2-2, with 7 bases fitting TRBD1. The CDR3 totals 15 residues. Germline V gives CDR1 SQVTM, CDR2 ANQGSEA. With 6 bases clipped from V and 0 bases from J, the junction kept 7 bases outside the gene matches. Here the CDR3 reads CSVITGTANTGELFF. As DNA, the CDR3 is TGCAGCGTCATAACCGGGACAGCGAACACCGGGGAGCTGTTTTTT.

The CDR3 spells CASSMGATKNIQYF. The CDR3 DNA reads as TGTGCCAGTAGTATGGGCGCGACCAAAAACATTCAGTACTTC. This rearrangement joins TRBV19 to TRBJ2-4; no reliable D call. Per the germline V gene, CDR1 is LNHDA and CDR2 is SQIVND (reference sequence). V was trimmed by 3 bases and J by 2 bases, leaving 8 bases between them. This CDR3 is built from 14 residues. Drawing the rest from reference TRBV19 and TRBJ2-4, the complete variable domain is DGGITQSPKYLFRKEGQNVTLSCEQNLNHDAMYWYRQDPGQGLRLIYYSQIVNDFQKGDIAEGYSVSREKKESFPLTVTSAQKNPTAFYLCASSMGATKNIQYFGAGTRLSVL.